This T cell receptor (beta chain) was recorded in a study of blood T cells in healthy people across ages. Findings and caveats of the study: Long-lived donors had more naive CD4+ cells and higher diversity than aged donors.

Primed by a sample-barcoded 5' primer and a J-beta primer mix, a second PCR proceeded for about 6 to 11 cycles. TCRdb reanalysed the 5' RACE reads using MiXCR and keeps one entry per CDR3 protein. This table holds about 1.4 million distinct CDR3 sequences, approximately 60% found once. With regard to this clonotype: Its antigen is not known.

The CDR3 sequence is 15 residues long. Trimming removed 7 bases from V and 1 base from J; junction bases left unmatched: 4. Per germline, CDR1 MNHNY and CDR2 SVGAGI (reference sequence). This chain links TRBV6-6 with TRBJ1-4; 9 nucleotides line up with TRBD1. The sequence derives from a man between 18 and 29 years old in good health. Source material: blood. In DNA form, the CDR3 reads TGTGCCAGCATCAGGGACAGGGTAACTAATGAAAAACTGTTTTTT. This sequence encodes CASIRDRVTNEKLFF.